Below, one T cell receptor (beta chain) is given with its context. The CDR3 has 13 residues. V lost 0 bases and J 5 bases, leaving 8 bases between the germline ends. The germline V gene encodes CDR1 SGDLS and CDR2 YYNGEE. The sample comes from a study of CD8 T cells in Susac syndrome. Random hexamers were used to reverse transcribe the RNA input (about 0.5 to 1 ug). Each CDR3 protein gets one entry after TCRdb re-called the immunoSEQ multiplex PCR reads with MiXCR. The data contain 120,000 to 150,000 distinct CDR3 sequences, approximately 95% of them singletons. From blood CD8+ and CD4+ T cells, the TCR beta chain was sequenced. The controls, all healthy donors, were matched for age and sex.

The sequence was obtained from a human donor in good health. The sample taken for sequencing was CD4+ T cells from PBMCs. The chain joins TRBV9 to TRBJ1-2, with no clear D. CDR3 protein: CASSVAVGYGYTF. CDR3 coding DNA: TGTGCCAGCAGCGTAGCGGTGGGGTATGGCTACACCTTC.